The 3 T cell receptor beta chains listed next were all sequenced from one sample in a study of monozygotic twins with inflammatory bowel disease. No DNA is given; TCRdb re-called the 5' RACE reads and lists each CDR3 protein once. The sample's table shows approximately 330,000 distinct CDR3 sequences. Input material: blood. These receptors originate from a human donor with ulcerative colitis or Crohn's disease, or a healthy co-twin of an affected twin (not recorded which).

The chain has TRBV20-1 and TRBJ1-2; there is no DNA to check the TCRdb D call of TRBD1. Germline-derived CDR1 and CDR2 are DFQATT and SNEGSKA (reference sequence). CDR3 length: 14 residues. CDR3 loop: CSAESGAASYGYTF.

The rearrangement links TRBV12-3 or TRBV12-4 to TRBJ2-5. CDR3 length equals 14 residues. The CDR3 sequence is CASRNNPYQETQYF.

The chain recombines TRBV27 with TRBJ2-1; the D gene TCRdb calls, TRBD2, cannot be checked with no DNA. Germline V gene lookup returns CDR1 MNHEY and CDR2 SMNVEV (reference sequence). The CDR3 extends over 17 amino acids. CDR3 sequence reads: CASSFLVGENLHNEQFF.